This T cell receptor beta chain came from a study of shared clonotypes between healthy human individuals. The assay was immunoSEQ multiplex PCR, and TCRdb's table has in-frame clones only and misses some. The sample has about 1.5 million clones, 95% to 99% seen once. This CDR3 contains 15 residues. The germline V gene encodes CDR1 KGHSH and CDR2 LQKENI. J lost 0 bases, V lost 3 bases, and 2 bases had no gene match. Findings and caveats of the study: With a few donors compared, around 4.7% of naive CD4 clonotypes were shared.

The study separated CD4+ cells into CD45RA+ naive and CD45RA-negative memory subsets. Concerning this clone itself: The target antigen is unknown. Other DNA sequences from this sample encode an identical CDR3 as well.

The source of this sequence is a young man in good health. The chain has TRBV18 and TRBJ2-7; 10 bases are shared with TRBD1. Sample: naive CD4+ T cells sorted from blood. Subset given: CD45RA+ positively selected. CDR3 in amino acids: CASSPRTGGSYEQYF. Written as DNA, the CDR3 is TGTGCCAGCTCACCGAGGACAGGGGGCTCCTACGAGCAGTACTTC. Drawing the rest from reference TRBV18 and TRBJ2-7, the complete variable domain is NAGVMQNPRHLVRRRGQEARLRCSPMKGHSHVYWYRQLPEEGLKFMVYLQKENIIDESGMPKERFSAEFPKEGPSILRIQQVVRGDSAAYFCASSPRTGGSYEQYFGPGTRLTVT.